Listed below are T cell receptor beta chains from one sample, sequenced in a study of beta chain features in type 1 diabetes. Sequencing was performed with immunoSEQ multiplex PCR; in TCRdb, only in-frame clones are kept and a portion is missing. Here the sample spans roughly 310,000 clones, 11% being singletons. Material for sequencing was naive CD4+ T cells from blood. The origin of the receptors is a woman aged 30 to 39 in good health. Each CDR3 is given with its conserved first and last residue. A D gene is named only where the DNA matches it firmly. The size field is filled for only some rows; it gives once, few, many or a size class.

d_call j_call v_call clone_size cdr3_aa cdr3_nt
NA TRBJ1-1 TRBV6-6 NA CASSSISGAFF TGTGCCAGCAGCTCCATCTCGGGGGCTTTCTTT
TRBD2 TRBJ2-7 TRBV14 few CASSRGLAGSSYEQYF TGTGCCAGCAGCCGAGGACTAGCGGGGAGCTCCTACGAGCAGTACTTC
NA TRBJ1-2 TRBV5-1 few CASSSPRGDNYGYTF TGCGCCAGCAGCTCCCCCAGGGGAGACAACTATGGCTACACCTTC
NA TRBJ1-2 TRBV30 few CAWGQTNYGYTF TGTGCCTGGGGACAGACCAACTATGGCTACACCTTC
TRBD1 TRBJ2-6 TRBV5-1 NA CASSPGQVASGANVLTF TGCGCCAGCAGCCCAGGACAGGTAGCCTCTGGGGCCAACGTCCTGACTTTC
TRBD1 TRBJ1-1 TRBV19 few CASSRRQGHTEAFF TGTGCCAGTAGTAGACGACAGGGCCACACTGAAGCTTTCTTT
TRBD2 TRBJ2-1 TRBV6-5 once CASRETSGIYNEQFF TGTGCCAGCAGAGAAACTAGCGGGATCTACAATGAGCAGTTCTTC
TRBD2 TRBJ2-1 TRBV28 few CASRTSGDNEQFF TGTGCCAGCCGGACTAGCGGGGACAATGAGCAGTTCTTC
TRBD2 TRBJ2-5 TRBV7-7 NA CASSLGLVGETQYF TGTGCTAGCAGCCTTGGACTAGTGGGTGAGACCCAGTACTTC
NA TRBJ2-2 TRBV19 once CASILNGRNTGELFF TGTGCCAGTATCCTAAATGGGAGGAACACCGGGGAGCTGTTTTTT
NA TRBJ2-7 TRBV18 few CASSPGLLYEQYF TGTGCCAGCTCACCGGGACTTTTATACGAGCAGTACTTC
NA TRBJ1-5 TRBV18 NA CASSPVAGQTNQPQHF TGTGCCAGCTCACCGGTGGCAGGGCAAACAAATCAGCCCCAGCATTTT
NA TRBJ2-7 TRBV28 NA CASSLQGTYEQYF TGTGCCAGCAGTTTGCAGGGTACCTACGAGCAGTACTTC
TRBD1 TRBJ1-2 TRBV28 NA CASRGQVSGYTF TGTGCCAGCAGGGGACAGGTCAGCGGCTACACCTTC
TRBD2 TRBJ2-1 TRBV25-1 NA CASSEYGGLAGNNEQFF TGTGCCAGCAGTGAATACGGTGGACTAGCGGGAAACAATGAGCAGTTCTTC
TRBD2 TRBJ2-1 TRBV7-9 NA CASSLVSGRYNEQFF TGTGCCAGCAGCTTAGTTAGCGGGAGATACAATGAGCAGTTCTTC